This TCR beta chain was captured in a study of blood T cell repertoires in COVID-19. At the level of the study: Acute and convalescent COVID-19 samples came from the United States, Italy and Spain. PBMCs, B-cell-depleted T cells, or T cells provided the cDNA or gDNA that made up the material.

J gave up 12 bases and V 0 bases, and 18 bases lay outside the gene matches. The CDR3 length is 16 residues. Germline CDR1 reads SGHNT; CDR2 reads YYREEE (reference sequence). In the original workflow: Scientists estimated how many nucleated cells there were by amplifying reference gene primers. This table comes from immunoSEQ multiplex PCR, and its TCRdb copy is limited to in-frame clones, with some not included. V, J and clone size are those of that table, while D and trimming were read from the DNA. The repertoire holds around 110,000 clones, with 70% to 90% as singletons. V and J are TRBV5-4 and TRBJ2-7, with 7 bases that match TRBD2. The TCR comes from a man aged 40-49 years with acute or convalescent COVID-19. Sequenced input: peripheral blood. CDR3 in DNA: TGTGCCAGCAGCTTGGAGTTGGCGGGGGTCCAAGGGGCTCGGTACTTC. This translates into CASSLELAGVQGARYF.